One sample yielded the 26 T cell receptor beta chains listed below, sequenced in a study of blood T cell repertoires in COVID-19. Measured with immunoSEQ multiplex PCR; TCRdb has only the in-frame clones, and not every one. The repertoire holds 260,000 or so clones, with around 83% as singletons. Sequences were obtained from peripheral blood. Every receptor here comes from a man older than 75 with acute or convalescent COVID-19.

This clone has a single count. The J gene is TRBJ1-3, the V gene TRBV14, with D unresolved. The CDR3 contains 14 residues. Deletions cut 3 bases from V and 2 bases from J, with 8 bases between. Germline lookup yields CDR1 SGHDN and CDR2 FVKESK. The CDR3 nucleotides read TGTGCCAGCAGCCATAGGGAGCCTGGAAACACCATATATTTT. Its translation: CASSHREPGNTIYF.

CDR3 sequence reads: CASSLWDRGYEQYF. The DNA for the CDR3 is TGTGCCAGCAGCCTGTGGGACAGGGGCTACGAGCAGTACTTC. V gene TRBV3-1 (or the pseudogene TRBV3-2) combines with J gene TRBJ2-7; 10 nucleotides align to TRBD1. V dropped 4 bases and J dropped 3; count of bases not matched to a gene: 3. Germline values: CDR1 LGHDT, CDR2 YNNKEL (reference sequence). The CDR3 sequence is 14 residues long.

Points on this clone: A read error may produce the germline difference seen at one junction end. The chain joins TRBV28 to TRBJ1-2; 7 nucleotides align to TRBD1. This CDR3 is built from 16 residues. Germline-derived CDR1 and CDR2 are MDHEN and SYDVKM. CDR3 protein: CANSFGGTDRIYGYTF. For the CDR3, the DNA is TGTGCCAACAGTTTTGGGGGAACGGACAGGATCTATGGCTACACCTTC.

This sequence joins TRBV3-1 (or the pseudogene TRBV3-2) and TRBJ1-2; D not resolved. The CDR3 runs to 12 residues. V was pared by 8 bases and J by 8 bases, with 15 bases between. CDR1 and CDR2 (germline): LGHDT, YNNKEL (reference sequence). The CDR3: CASLKGDGGYTF. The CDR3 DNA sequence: TGTGCCAGCTTAAAGGGAGACGGAGGCTACACCTTC.

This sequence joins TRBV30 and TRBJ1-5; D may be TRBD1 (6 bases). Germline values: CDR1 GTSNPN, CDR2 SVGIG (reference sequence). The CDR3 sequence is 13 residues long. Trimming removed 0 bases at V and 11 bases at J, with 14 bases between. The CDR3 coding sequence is TGTGCCTGGAGTGTCTTAGGGGGGGATGCCCAGCATTTT. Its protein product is CAWSVLGGDAQHF.

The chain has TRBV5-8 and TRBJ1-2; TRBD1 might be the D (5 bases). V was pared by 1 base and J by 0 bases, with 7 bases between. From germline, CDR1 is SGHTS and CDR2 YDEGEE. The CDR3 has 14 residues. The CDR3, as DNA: TGTGCCAGCAGCTTGACAGGAGCTAACTATGGCTACACCTTC. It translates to CASSLTGANYGYTF. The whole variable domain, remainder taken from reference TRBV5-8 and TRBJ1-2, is EAGVTQSPTHLIKTRGQQATLRCSPISGHTSVYWYQQALGLGLQFLLWYDEGEERNRGNFPPRFSGRQFPNYSSELNVNALELEDSALYLCASSLTGANYGYTFGSGTRLTVV.

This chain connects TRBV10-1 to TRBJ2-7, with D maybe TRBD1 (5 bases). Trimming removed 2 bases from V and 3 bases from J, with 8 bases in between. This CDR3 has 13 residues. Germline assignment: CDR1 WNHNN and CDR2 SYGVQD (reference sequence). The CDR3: CASSEGQGYEQYF. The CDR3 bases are TGCGCCAGCAGTGAGGGTCAGGGCTACGAGCAGTACTTC.

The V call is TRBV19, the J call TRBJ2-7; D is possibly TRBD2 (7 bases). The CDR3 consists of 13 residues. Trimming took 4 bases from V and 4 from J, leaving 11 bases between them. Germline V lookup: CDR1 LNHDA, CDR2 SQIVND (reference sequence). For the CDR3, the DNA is TGTGCCAGTAGTACGGGGGGCCGGTACGAGCAGTACTTC. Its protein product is CASSTGGRYEQYF.

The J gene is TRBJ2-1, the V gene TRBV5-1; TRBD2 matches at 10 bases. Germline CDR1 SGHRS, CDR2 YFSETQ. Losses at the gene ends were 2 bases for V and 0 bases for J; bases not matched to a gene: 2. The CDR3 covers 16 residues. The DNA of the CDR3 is TGCGCCAGCAGCTTCTTAGCGGGAGGCTCCTACAATGAGCAGTTCTTC. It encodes CASSFLAGGSYNEQFF.

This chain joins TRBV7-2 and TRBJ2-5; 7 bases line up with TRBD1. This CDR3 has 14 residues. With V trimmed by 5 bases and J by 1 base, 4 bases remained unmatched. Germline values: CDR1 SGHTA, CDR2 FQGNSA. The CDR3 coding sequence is TGTGCCAGCAGCCTCGGGACAGCCCAAGAGACCCAGTACTTC. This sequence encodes CASSLGTAQETQYF. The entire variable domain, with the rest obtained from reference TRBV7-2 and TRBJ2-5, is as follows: GAGVSQSPSNKVTEKGKDVELRCDPISGHTALYWYRQSLGQGLEFLIYFQGNSAPDKSGLPSDRFSAERTGGSVSTLTIQRTQQEDSAVYLCASSLGTAQETQYFGPGTRLLVL.

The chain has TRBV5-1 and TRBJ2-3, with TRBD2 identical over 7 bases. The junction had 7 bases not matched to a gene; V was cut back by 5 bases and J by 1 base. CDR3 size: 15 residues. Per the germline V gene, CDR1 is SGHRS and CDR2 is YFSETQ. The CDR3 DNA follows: TGCGCCAGCAGTTGGGGGGGAGAGGGCACAGATACGCAGTATTTT. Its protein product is CASSWGGEGTDTQYF. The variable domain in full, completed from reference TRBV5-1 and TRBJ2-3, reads KAGVTQTPRYLIKTRGQQVTLSCSPISGHRSVSWYQQTPGQGLQFLFEYFSETQRNKGNFPGRFSGRQFSNSRSEMNVSTLELGDSALYLCASSWGGEGTDTQYFGPGTRLTVL.

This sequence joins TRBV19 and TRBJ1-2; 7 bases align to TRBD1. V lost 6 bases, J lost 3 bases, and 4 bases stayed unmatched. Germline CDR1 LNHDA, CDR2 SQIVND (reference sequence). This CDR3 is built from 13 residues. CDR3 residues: CASSRTGDYGYTF. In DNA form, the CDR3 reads TGTGCCAGTAGCCGAACAGGGGACTATGGCTACACCTTC.

The chain's CDR3 is CASSQDGLRQNTEAFF. In DNA form, the CDR3 reads TGCGCCAGCAGCCAAGATGGGTTAAGACAGAACACTGAAGCTTTCTTT. The genes are TRBV4-1 and TRBJ1-1, with D unclear. V dropped 0 bases and J dropped 1 base, with 12 bases sitting between them. CDR1 and CDR2 from the germline V gene are MGHRA and YSYEKL. This CDR3 comprises 16 residues.

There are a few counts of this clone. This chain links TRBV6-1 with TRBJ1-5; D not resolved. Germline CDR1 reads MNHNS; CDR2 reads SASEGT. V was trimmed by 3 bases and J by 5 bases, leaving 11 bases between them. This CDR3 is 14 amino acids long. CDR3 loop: CASSDAAFYQPQHF. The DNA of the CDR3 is TGTGCCAGCAGTGACGCGGCATTCTATCAGCCCCAGCATTTT.

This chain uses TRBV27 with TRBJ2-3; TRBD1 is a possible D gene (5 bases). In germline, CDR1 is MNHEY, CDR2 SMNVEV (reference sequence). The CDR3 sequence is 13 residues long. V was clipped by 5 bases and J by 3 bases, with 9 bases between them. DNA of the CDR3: TGTGCCAGCAGTCTGACAGAAACAGATACGCAGTATTTT. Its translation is CASSLTETDTQYF.

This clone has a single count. CDR3 in amino acids: CASSPMTGVNTEAFF. The CDR3 coding sequence is TGCGCCAGCAGCCCCATGACAGGGGTGAACACTGAAGCTTTCTTT. The gene calls are TRBV5-1 and TRBJ1-1, with TRBD1 identical over 8 bases. J lost 0 bases, V lost 4 bases, and 5 bases had no gene match. The CDR3 consists of 15 residues. Germline CDR1 is SGHRS and CDR2 is YFSETQ.

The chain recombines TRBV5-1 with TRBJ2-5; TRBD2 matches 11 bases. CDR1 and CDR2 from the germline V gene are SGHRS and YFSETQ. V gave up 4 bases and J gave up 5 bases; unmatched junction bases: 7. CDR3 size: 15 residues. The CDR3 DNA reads TGCGCCAGCAGCCCTAGCGGGGGGCTGGGGGAGACCCAGTACTTC. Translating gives CASSPSGGLGETQYF. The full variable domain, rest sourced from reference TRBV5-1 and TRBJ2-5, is KAGVTQTPRYLIKTRGQQVTLSCSPISGHRSVSWYQQTPGQGLQFLFEYFSETQRNKGNFPGRFSGRQFSNSRSEMNVSTLELGDSALYLCASSPSGGLGETQYFGPGTRLLVL.

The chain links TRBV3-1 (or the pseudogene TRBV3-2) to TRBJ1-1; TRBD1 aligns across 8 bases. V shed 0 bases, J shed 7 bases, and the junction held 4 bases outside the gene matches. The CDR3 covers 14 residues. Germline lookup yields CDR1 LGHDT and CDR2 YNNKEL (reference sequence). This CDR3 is CASSQDGQGLEAFF. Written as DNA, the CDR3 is TGTGCCAGCAGCCAAGACGGACAGGGCCTTGAAGCTTTCTTT.

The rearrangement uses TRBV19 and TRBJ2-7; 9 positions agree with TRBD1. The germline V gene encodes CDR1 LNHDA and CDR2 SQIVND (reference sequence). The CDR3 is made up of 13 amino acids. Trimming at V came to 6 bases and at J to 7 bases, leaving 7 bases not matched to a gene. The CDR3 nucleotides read TGTGCCAGTAGCCCAGACAGGGGGAGGGAGCAGTACTTC. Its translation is CASSPDRGREQYF. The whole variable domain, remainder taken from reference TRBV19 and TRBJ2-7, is DGGITQSPKYLFRKEGQNVTLSCEQNLNHDAMYWYRQDPGQGLRLIYYSQIVNDFQKGDIAEGYSVSREKKESFPLTVTSAQKNPTAFYLCASSPDRGREQYFGPGTRLTVT.

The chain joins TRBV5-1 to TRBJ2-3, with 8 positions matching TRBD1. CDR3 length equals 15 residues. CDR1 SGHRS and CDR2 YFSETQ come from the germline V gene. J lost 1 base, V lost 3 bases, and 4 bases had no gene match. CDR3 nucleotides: TGCGCCAGCAGCTCGGGGACAGGCCGCACAGATACGCAGTATTTT. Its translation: CASSSGTGRTDTQYF.

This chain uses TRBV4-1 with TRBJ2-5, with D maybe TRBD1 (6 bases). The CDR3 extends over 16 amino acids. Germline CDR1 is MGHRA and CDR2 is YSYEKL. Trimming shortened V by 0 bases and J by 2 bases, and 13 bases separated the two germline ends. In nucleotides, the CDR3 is TGCGCCAGCAGCCAAGAAACAGGGCCCAGACAAGAGACCCAGTACTTC. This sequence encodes CASSQETGPRQETQYF.

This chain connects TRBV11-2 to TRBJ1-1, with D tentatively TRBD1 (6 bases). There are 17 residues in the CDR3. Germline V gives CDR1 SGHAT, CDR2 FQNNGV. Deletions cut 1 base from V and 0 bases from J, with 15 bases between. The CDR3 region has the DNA TGTGCCAGCAGCTTAGCAGGGGCGACTAATATGAACACTGAAGCTTTCTTT. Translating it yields CASSLAGATNMNTEAFF. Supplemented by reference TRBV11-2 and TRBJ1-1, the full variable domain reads EAGVAQSPRYKIIEKRQSVAFWCNPISGHATLYWYQQILGQGPKLLIQFQNNGVVDDSQLPKDRFSAERLKGVDSTLKIQPAKLEDSAVYLCASSLAGATNMNTEAFFGQGTRLTVV.

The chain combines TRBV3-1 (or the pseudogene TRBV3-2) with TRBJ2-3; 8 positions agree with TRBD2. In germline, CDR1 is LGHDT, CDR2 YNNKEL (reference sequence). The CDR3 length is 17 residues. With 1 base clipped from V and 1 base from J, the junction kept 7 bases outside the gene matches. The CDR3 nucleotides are TGTGCCAGCAGCCAAGGAGGAGCGGGGGCCCGCACAGATACGCAGTATTTT. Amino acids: CASSQGGAGARTDTQYF.

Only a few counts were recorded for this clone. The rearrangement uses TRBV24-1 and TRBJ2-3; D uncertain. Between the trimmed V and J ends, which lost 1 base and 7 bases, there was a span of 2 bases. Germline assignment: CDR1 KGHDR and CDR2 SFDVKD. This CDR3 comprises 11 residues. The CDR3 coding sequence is TGTGCCACCAGTGATTTCAATACGCAGTATTTT. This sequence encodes CATSDFNTQYF.

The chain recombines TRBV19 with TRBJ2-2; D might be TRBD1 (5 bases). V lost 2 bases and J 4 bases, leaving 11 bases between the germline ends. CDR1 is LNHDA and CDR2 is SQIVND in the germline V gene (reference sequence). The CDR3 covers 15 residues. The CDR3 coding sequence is TGTGCCAGTAGTATATATACAGGTGGCACCGGGGAGCTGTTTTTT. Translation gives CASSIYTGGTGELFF.

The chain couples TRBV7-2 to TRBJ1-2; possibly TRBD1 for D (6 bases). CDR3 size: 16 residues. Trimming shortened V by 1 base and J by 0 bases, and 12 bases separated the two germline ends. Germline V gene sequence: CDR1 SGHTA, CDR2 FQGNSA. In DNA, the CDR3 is TGTGCCAGCAGCTTAGGACAGGTTCCTTCTAACTATGGCTACACCTTC. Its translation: CASSLGQVPSNYGYTF.